These 27 T cell receptor beta chains were sequenced from one sample in a study of blood T cell repertoires in COVID-19. The data were produced by immunoSEQ multiplex PCR, yet TCRdb's version contains in-frame clones alone and is incomplete. This table has about 250,000 clones, roughly 88% appearing once. The material sequenced was peripheral blood. These receptor sequences come from a human donor with COVID-19, enrolled during active disease. The donor label of this sample is uncertain.

The rearrangement links TRBV18 to TRBJ1-1, with TRBD1 matching over 9 bases. This CDR3 is 15 amino acids long. After removal of 2 bases from V and 1 base from J, the junction contained 2 bases not matched to a gene. The germline V gene encodes CDR1 KGHSH and CDR2 LQKENI. CDR3 DNA: TGTGCCAGCTCACCAGGGACAGGGTCGAACACTGAAGCTTTCTTT. It codes for CASSPGTGSNTEAFF.

V gene TRBV7-3 combines with J gene TRBJ2-3; weak D call: TRBD1 (6 bases). The CDR3 totals 14 residues. Germline V CDR1 and CDR2: SGHTA, FQGTGA. Trimming stripped 3 bases from V and 0 bases from J, with 7 bases between. The CDR3 DNA is TGTGCCAGCAGCTTGGGACATAGCACAGATACGCAGTATTTT. Translated: CASSLGHSTDTQYF.

This clone was observed a handful of times. The DNA of the CDR3 is TGTGCCAGCAGTTTTAATAACAGGGGCGCTTACTATGGCTACACCTTC. It translates to CASSFNNRGAYYGYTF. This chain joins TRBV7-6 and TRBJ1-2, with 7 bases aligning to TRBD1. The CDR3 has 16 amino acids. V lost 6 bases to trimming and J lost 3 bases; unmatched junction nucleotides: 13. The V gene's germline CDR1 is SGHVS and CDR2 FNYEAQ.

This clone occurred once. The CDR3 here is CASSKQGGYQPQHF. The CDR3 nucleotides read TGTGCCAGTAGTAAACAGGGGGGGTATCAGCCCCAGCATTTT. The chain links TRBV19 to TRBJ1-5, with 8 bases matching TRBD1. Germline CDR1 LNHDA, CDR2 SQIVND (reference sequence). The CDR3 contains 14 residues. Trimming removed 4 bases from V and 5 bases from J; junction bases left unmatched: 4.

The genes are TRBV6-5 and TRBJ2-4; perhaps TRBD2 as D (5 bases). In germline, CDR1 is MNHEY, CDR2 SVGAGI. The V end was cut by 5 bases, the J end by 0 bases, with 11 bases between. The CDR3 is made up of 15 amino acids. CDR3 nucleotides: TGTGCCAGCAGTAAGAGGGCCCTAGCCAAAAACATTCAGTACTTC. Translation: CASSKRALAKNIQYF.

J is TRBJ1-5 and V is TRBV2; 9 bases are shared with TRBD1. J was trimmed by 3 bases and V by 4 bases; bases with no gene match: 1. This CDR3 contains 14 residues. CDR1 and CDR2 from the germline V gene are SNHLY and FYNNEI. CDR3 residues: CASSGTGDNQPQHF. For the CDR3, the DNA is TGTGCCAGCAGTGGGACAGGGGACAATCAGCCCCAGCATTTT.

V is TRBV5-1 and J is TRBJ2-1, with D possibly being TRBD1 (6 bases). The CDR3 spans 16 residues. The V and J ends lost 3 bases and 5 bases respectively, with 18 bases between them. Germline CDR1 SGHRS, CDR2 YFSETQ. The CDR3 is CASSSTGIPPHNEQFF. The CDR3 bases are TGCGCCAGCAGCTCCACAGGGATCCCCCCCCACAATGAGCAGTTCTTC.

The J gene is TRBJ2-7, the V gene TRBV20-1, with TRBD1 identical over 11 bases. CDR1 is DFQATT, CDR2 SNEGSKA, per germline (reference sequence). The CDR3 consists of 14 residues. V was pared by 3 bases and J by 6 bases, with 7 bases of the junction left unmatched. CDR3 coding DNA: TGCAGTGCTAGTGCCGGGACAGGGGGGTTCGAGCAGTACTTC. Encoded protein: CSASAGTGGFEQYF.

The chain joins TRBV27 to TRBJ1-1; 7 bases agree with TRBD1. The CDR3 covers 12 residues. V was pared by 5 bases and J by 11 bases, with 8 bases of the junction left unmatched. From germline, CDR1 is MNHEY and CDR2 SMNVEV (reference sequence). Here the CDR3 DNA reads TGTGCCAGCAGTCAGAGGACAGGCCGGGCTTTCTTT. Translating it yields CASSQRTGRAFF.

The chain combines TRBV7-3 with TRBJ1-1; D possibly corresponds to TRBD1 (6 bases). CDR3 length: 15 residues. The germline V and J ends were trimmed by 2 bases and 3 bases, with 13 bases remaining between them. Germline assignment: CDR1 SGHTA and CDR2 FQGTGA. The CDR3 nucleotides read TGTGCCAGCAGCTTACGGCCAGGGGAGTACACTGAAGCTTTCTTT. Translating it yields CASSLRPGEYTEAFF.

The chain recombines TRBV7-3 with TRBJ2-2; weak D call: TRBD1 (7 bases). The CDR3 spans 15 residues. The germline CDR1 and CDR2 sequences are SGHTA and FQGTGA. V was pared by 2 bases and J by 4 bases, with 11 bases between. CDR3 bases: TGTGCCAGCAGCTTACAGGGGGGAGGCACCGGGGAGCTGTTTTTT. It specifies CASSLQGGGTGELFF.

The V gene is TRBV5-4, the J gene TRBJ1-3, with D perhaps TRBD1 (5 bases). Per the germline V gene, CDR1 is SGHNT and CDR2 is YYREEE (reference sequence). The CDR3 length is 14 residues. Trimming stripped 5 bases from V and 1 base from J, with 10 bases between. CDR3 residues: CASRPAGSGNTIYF. CDR3 sequence (DNA): TGTGCCAGCAGGCCCGCAGGGTCTGGAAACACCATATATTTT.

The gene calls are TRBV6-4 and TRBJ2-3; D not resolved. Germline V gene sequence: CDR1 MRHNA, CDR2 SNTAGT. The CDR3 contains 14 residues. Trimming left V 3 bases short and J 0 bases short, with 7 bases between. CDR3 in amino acids: CASSESRSTDTQYF. The CDR3 nucleotides are TGTGCCAGCAGTGAATCCCGGAGCACAGATACGCAGTATTTT.

V gene TRBV2 combines with J gene TRBJ1-1; 7 nucleotides agree with TRBD1. With V trimmed by 5 bases and J by 6 bases, 3 bases remained unmatched. The CDR3 covers 12 residues. Germline V CDR1 and CDR2: SNHLY, FYNNEI. The CDR3 is CASSRDSSEAFF. CDR3 sequence (DNA): TGTGCCAGCAGTAGGGACAGCTCTGAAGCTTTCTTT.

The chain employs TRBV5-4 and TRBJ2-2, with D maybe TRBD1 (6 bases). V lost 0 bases and J 5 bases, leaving 8 bases between the germline ends. The CDR3 sequence is 14 residues long. CDR1 and CDR2 from the germline V gene are SGHNT and YYREEE (reference sequence). CDR3 sequence reads: CASSLDRVTGELFF. The DNA of the CDR3 is TGTGCCAGCAGCTTGGACAGGGTGACCGGGGAGCTGTTTTTT.

The sample holds one count of this clone. The genes are TRBV28 and TRBJ2-7; 7 bases map to TRBD1. Germline trimming cut 5 bases from V and 5 bases from J; bases unmatched to any gene: 12. Germline V gives CDR1 MDHEN, CDR2 SYDVKM. The CDR3 contains 15 residues. CDR3 in amino acids: CASSRATGLSDEQYF. The CDR3 DNA follows: TGTGCCAGCAGTAGGGCGACAGGGCTGTCGGACGAGCAGTACTTC.

This rearrangement joins TRBV27 to TRBJ2-5; 13 nucleotides match TRBD2. Germline V gene lookup returns CDR1 MNHEY and CDR2 SMNVEV (reference sequence). CDR3 length: 18 amino acids. With V trimmed by 6 bases and J by 0 bases, 10 bases remained unmatched. CDR3 DNA sequence: TGTGCCAGCAGCAGAGGACTAGCGGGAGCGCGGTACCAAGAGACCCAGTACTTC. Protein sequence: CASSRGLAGARYQETQYF.

This clone was counted between two and nine times. This rearrangement joins TRBV5-6 to TRBJ1-1; D gene unclear. V lost 4 bases to trimming and J lost 3 bases, with 13 bases between them. From germline, CDR1 is SGHDT and CDR2 YYEEEE. This CDR3 is 14 amino acids long. The CDR3 loop reads CASSPYHIDTEAFF. The CDR3 nucleotides are TGTGCCAGCAGCCCGTACCACATTGACACTGAAGCTTTCTTT.

DNA of the CDR3: TGTGCCACCAGTGATGGAGGGACAGTTAATCAGCCCCAGCATTTT. Protein sequence: CATSDGGTVNQPQHF. The chain is built from TRBV24-1 and TRBJ1-5, with 7 bases that match TRBD1. Germline lookup yields CDR1 KGHDR and CDR2 SFDVKD. V was pared by 3 bases and J by 4 bases, with 5 bases of the junction left unmatched. The CDR3 totals 15 residues.

The V call is TRBV25-1, the J call TRBJ1-2; D may be TRBD1 (5 bases). V lost 4 bases to trimming and J lost 7 bases, with 13 bases between them. Per the germline V gene, CDR1 is MGHDK and CDR2 is SYGVNS. The CDR3 consists of 13 residues. The DNA of the CDR3 is TGTGCCAGCAGTGGCCTCCCGGGGGGTGGCTACACCTTC. It translates to CASSGLPGGGYTF.

This clone was observed a few times. The chain is built from TRBV29-1 and TRBJ2-7; D call uncertain. Between the trimmed V and J ends, which lost 4 bases and 6 bases, there was a span of 10 bases. The CDR3 extends over 11 amino acids. Germline CDR1 is SQVTM and CDR2 is ANQGSEA. The CDR3 reads CSVVVQTEQYF. In DNA, the CDR3 is TGCAGCGTTGTGGTACAGACCGAGCAGTACTTC.

V is TRBV28 and J is TRBJ1-5, with D hard to call. The CDR3 contains 12 residues. The V gene lost 7 bases and the J gene lost 4 bases, with 8 bases spanning the gap. CDR1 is MDHEN and CDR2 is SYDVKM in the germline V gene. CDR3 residues: CASTVLNQPQHF. The CDR3 coding sequence is TGTGCCAGCACAGTCTTAAATCAGCCCCAGCATTTT.

This clone was seen only a few times. The CDR3 DNA sequence: TGTGCCAGCAGCTTTTCGGGGAATCACGACTATGGCTACACCTTC. Translation: CASSFSGNHDYGYTF. This chain links TRBV7-9 with TRBJ1-2; no definite D call. Trimming shortened V by 3 bases and J by 3 bases, and 14 bases separated the two germline ends. This CDR3 has 15 amino acids. In germline, CDR1 is SEHNR, CDR2 FQNEAQ (reference sequence).

This sequence joins TRBV11-3 and TRBJ1-1; perhaps TRBD1 as D (5 bases). Trimming removed 2 bases from V and 7 bases from J, with 8 bases in between. This CDR3 is 12 amino acids long. Germline CDR1 is SGHNT and CDR2 is YENEEA. The CDR3 DNA sequence: TGTGCCAGCAGCTTATCAACAGGTGAAGCTTTCTTT. It codes for CASSLSTGEAFF.

This chain connects TRBV30 to TRBJ1-3; D may be TRBD1 (6 bases). Trimming took off 2 bases at V and 0 bases at J, with 14 bases between the two ends. Germline V gene data show CDR1 as GTSNPN and CDR2 as SVGIG (reference sequence). This CDR3 spans 16 amino acids. The CDR3 DNA sequence: TGTGCCTGGAGTAGGGACATCTCCAACTCTGGAAACACCATATATTTT. Its protein is CAWSRDISNSGNTIYF.

The rearrangement joins TRBV19 to TRBJ2-1; D might be TRBD2 (6 bases). CDR3 size: 16 residues. The germline CDR1 and CDR2 sequences are LNHDA and SQIVND (reference sequence). V lost 1 base to trimming and J lost 0 bases, with 10 bases between them. The DNA for the CDR3 is TGTGCCAGTAGTATAGGAACTAGCCCCTCCTACAATGAGCAGTTCTTC. Protein: CASSIGTSPSYNEQFF.

With regard to this clone: Within the sample, other DNA sequences also encode this same CDR3. The chain uses TRBV5-1 and TRBJ2-7; 8 bases are shared with TRBD1. The CDR3 sequence is 14 residues long. Germline V gene sequence: CDR1 SGHRS, CDR2 YFSETQ. The trim removed 4 bases at V and 2 bases at J, leaving 5 bases unmatched. This chain's CDR3 is CASSLDRGPYEQYF. In DNA form, the CDR3 reads TGCGCCAGCAGCCTTGACAGGGGTCCCTACGAGCAGTACTTC.